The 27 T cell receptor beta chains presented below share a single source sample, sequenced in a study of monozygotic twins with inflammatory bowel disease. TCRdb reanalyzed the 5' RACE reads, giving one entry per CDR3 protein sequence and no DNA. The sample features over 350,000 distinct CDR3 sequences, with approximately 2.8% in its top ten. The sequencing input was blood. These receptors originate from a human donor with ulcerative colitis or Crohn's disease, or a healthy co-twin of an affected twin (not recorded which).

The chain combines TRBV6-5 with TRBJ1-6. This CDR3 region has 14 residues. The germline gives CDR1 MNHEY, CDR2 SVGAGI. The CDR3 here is CASSYGQANSPLYF.

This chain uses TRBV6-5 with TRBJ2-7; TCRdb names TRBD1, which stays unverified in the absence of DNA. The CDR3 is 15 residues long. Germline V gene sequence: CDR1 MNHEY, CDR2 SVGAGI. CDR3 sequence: CASSLGGTGYYEQYF.

CDR3: CASTPQGVYTGELFF. This chain links TRBV12-3 or TRBV12-4 with TRBJ2-2; no DNA is available, so the TRBD1 call from TCRdb remains unchecked. This CDR3 region has 15 residues.

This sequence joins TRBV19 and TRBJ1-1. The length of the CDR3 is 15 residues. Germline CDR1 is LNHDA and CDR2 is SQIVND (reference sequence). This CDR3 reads CASSIGGLMNTEAFF.

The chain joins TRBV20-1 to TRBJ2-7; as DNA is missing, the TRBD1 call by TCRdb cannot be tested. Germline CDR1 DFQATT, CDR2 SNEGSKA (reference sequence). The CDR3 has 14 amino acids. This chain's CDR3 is CSAIRTGSSYEQYF.

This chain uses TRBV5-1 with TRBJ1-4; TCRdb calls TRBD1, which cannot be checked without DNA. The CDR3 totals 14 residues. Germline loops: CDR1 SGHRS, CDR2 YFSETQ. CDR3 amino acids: CASSLVSGDEKLFF.

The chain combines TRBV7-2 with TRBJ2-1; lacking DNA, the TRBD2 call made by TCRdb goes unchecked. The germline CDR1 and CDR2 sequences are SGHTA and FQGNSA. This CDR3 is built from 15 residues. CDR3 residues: CASSFYGGGDNEQFF.

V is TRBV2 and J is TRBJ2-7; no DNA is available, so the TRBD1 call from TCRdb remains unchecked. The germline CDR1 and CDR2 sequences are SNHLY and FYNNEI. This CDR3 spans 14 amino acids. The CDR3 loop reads CASSPDKGMGEQYF.

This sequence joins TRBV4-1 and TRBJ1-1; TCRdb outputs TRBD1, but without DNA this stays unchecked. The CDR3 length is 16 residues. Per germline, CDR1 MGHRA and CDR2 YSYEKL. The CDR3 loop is CASSQAPGGAGTEAFF.

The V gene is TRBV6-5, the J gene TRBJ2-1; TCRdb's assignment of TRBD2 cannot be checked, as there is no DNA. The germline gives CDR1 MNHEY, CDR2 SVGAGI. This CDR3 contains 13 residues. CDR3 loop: CASRKEGRNEQFF.

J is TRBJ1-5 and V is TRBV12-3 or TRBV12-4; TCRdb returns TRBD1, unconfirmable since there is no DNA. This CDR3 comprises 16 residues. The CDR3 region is CASSDTVGTSNQPQHF.

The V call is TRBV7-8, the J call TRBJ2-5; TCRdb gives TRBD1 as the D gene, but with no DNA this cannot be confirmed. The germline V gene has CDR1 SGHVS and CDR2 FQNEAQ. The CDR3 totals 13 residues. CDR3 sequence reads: CASSANRVETQYF. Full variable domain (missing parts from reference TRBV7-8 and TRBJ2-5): GAGVSQSPRYKVAKRGQDVALRCDPISGHVSLFWYQQALGQGPEFLTYFQNEAQLDKSGLPSDRFFAERPEGSVSTLKIQRTQQEDSAVYLCASSANRVETQYFGPGTRLLVL.

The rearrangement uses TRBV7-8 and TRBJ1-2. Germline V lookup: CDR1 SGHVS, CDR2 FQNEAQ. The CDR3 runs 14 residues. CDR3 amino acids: CASSLRQENYGYTF.

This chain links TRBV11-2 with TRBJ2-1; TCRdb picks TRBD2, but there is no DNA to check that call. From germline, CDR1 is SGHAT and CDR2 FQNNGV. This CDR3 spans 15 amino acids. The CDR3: CASSHRLAPINEQFF.

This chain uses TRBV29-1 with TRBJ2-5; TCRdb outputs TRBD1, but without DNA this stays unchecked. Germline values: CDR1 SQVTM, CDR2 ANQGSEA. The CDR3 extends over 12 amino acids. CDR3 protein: CSVDRVVETQYF.

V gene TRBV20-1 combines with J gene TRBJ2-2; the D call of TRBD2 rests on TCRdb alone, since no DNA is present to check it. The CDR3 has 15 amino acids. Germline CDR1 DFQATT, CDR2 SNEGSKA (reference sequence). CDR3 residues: CSARVRAPGTGELFF.

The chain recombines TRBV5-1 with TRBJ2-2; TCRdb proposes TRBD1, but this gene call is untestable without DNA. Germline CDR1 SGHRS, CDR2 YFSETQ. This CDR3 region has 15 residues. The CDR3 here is CASSQGQVVTGELFF. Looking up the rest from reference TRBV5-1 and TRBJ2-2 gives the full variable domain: KAGVTQTPRYLIKTRGQQVTLSCSPISGHRSVSWYQQTPGQGLQFLFEYFSETQRNKGNFPGRFSGRQFSNSRSEMNVSTLELGDSALYLCASSQGQVVTGELFFGEGSRLTVL.

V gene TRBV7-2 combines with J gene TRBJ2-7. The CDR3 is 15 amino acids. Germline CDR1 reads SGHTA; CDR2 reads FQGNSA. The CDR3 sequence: CASSLEVGSSYEQYF. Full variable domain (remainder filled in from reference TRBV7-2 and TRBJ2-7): GAGVSQSPSNKVTEKGKDVELRCDPISGHTALYWYRQSLGQGLEFLIYFQGNSAPDKSGLPSDRFSAERTGGSVSTLTIQRTQQEDSAVYLCASSLEVGSSYEQYFGPGTRLTVT.

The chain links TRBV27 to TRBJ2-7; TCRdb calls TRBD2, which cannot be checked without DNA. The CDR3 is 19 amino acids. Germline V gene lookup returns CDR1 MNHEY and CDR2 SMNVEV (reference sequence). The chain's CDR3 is CASSNRGTSGSLPSYEQYF.

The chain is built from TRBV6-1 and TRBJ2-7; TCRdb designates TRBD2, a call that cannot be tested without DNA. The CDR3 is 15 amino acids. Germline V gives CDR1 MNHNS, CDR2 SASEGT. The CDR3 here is CASIRSAGGSYEQYF.

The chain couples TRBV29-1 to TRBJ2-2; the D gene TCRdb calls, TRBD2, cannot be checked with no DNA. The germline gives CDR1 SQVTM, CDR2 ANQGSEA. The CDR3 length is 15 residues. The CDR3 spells CSASRASANTGELFF.

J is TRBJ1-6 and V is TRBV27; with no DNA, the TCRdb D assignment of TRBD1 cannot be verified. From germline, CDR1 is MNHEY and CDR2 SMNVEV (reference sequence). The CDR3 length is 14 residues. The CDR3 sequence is CASSLQEPNSPLHF.

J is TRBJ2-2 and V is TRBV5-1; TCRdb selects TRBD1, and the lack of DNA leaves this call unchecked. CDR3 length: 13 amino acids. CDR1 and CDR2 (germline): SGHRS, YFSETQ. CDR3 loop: CASSPGDTGELFF.

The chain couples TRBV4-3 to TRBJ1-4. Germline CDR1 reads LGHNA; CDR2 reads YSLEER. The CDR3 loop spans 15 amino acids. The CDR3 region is CASSQDREGDEKLFF.

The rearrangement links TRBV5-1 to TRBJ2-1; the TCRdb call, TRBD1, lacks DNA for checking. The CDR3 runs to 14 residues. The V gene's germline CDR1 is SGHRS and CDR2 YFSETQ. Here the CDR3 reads CASSFRDSWNEQFF. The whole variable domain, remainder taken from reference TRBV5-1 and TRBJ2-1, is KAGVTQTPRYLIKTRGQQVTLSCSPISGHRSVSWYQQTPGQGLQFLFEYFSETQRNKGNFPGRFSGRQFSNSRSEMNVSTLELGDSALYLCASSFRDSWNEQFFGPGTRLTVL.

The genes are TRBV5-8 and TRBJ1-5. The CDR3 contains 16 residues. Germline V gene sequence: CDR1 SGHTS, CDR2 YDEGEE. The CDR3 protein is CASSVGRIWGLQPQHF.

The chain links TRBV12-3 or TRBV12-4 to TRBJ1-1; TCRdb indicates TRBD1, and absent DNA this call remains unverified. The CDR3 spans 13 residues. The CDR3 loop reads CASSSNRGLGAFF.